Sequencing of this T cell receptor beta chain was carried out in a study of Graves' ophthalmopathy and Graves' hyperthyroidism. Absence of ophthalmopathy within 18 months of follow-up defined stable hyperthyroidism. It was on clinical symptoms, serum thyroxine, TRAb, thyroid ultrasound and orbital computed tomography that diagnosis relied. CDR3 regions of TCR beta were amplified from RNA transcripts. Following a first-round RT-PCR that used HTBI primers, a second-round multiplex PCR was carried out. MiXCR, applied by TCRdb to the multiplex PCR reads, yields one record per CDR3 protein. The repertoire includes hundreds of thousands of distinct CDR3 sequences, roughly 14% of them detected once, and around 7% sits in the top ten. Broader study findings: Most expanded thyroid clonotypes above 0.001 frequency also appeared in blood.

This clonotype has a count of ten or more. The antigen is undetermined. Germline loops: CDR1 LNHDA, CDR2 SQIVND (reference sequence). V lost 7 bases and J 7 bases, leaving 11 bases between the germline ends. CDR3 length equals 13 residues. The genes are TRBV19 and TRBJ1-6; D call uncertain. This clonotype was sampled from a woman aged 18-29 years with stable Graves' hyperthyroidism. Sequenced sample: peripheral blood. The CDR3 DNA reads as TGTGCCAGTAACGCTGCGGGGAATTCACCCCTCCACTTT. As protein: CASNAAGNSPLHF.